These 29 T cell receptor beta chains were sequenced from one sample in a study of Ad26.COV2.S vaccination and SARS-CoV-2 variants. Method: immunoSEQ multiplex PCR; TCRdb's copy keeps in-frame clones and lacks some. The data contain 87,000 or so clones, more than 65% of them seen just once; the ten biggest clones take up roughly 15%. The sample in question was peripheral blood, obtained after recovery from COVID-19. The receptors were sampled from a human donor who had recovered from COVID-19.

This clone was picked up a small number of times. The chain uses TRBV3-1 (or the pseudogene TRBV3-2) and TRBJ1-5; D gene unclear. Trimming stripped 1 base from V and 1 base from J, with 5 bases between. This CDR3 is 14 amino acids long. The germline V gene encodes CDR1 LGHDT and CDR2 YNNKEL (reference sequence). Here the CDR3 reads CASSQGGSNQPQHF. CDR3 bases: TGTGCCAGCAGCCAAGGGGGAAGCAATCAGCCCCAGCATTTT.

This clone showed up just once. V gene TRBV7-9 combines with J gene TRBJ1-1; TRBD1 agrees at 8 bases. Germline CDR1 reads SEHNR; CDR2 reads FQNEAQ (reference sequence). This CDR3 is built from 13 residues. V gave up 5 bases and J gave up 4 bases; unmatched junction bases: 3. The CDR3 reads CASSNRGSTEAFF. The DNA of the CDR3 is TGTGCCAGCAGCAACAGGGGGAGCACTGAAGCTTTCTTT.

The CDR3 nucleotides read TGTGCCAGCGGGGCCTCGGATCGGGACAGGGGTGGCTACACCTTC. Translation gives CASGASDRDRGGYTF. The rearrangement links TRBV2 to TRBJ1-2, with TRBD1 matching 10 bases. V dropped 8 bases and J dropped 7; count of bases not matched to a gene: 13. This CDR3 is 15 amino acids long. Looked up from germline, CDR1 is SNHLY and CDR2 is FYNNEI. Complete variable domain (other parts from reference TRBV2 and TRBJ1-2): EPEVTQTPSHQVTQMGQEVILRCVPISNHLYFYWYRQILGQKVEFLVSFYNNEISEKSEIFDDQFSVERPDGSNFTLKIRSTKLEDSAMYFCASGASDRDRGGYTFGSGTRLTVV.

The rearrangement joins TRBV6-2 or TRBV6-3 to TRBJ2-7, with 10 bases fitting TRBD1. Trimming at V came to 4 bases and at J to 5 bases, leaving 5 bases not matched to a gene. The CDR3 extends over 14 amino acids. The V gene's germline CDR1 is MNHEY and CDR2 SVGEGT. This CDR3 is CASSLDRGRHEQYF. CDR3 in DNA: TGTGCCAGCAGTTTGGACAGGGGGAGGCACGAGCAGTACTTC.

The chain carries TRBV27 and TRBJ2-7, with 10 positions matching TRBD2. Trimming took 0 bases from V and 2 from J; bases not matched to a gene: 4. This CDR3 is 16 amino acids long. Germline CDR1 MNHEY, CDR2 SMNVEV (reference sequence). DNA of the CDR3: TGTGCCAGCAGTTTATCTTCCCTAGCGGGAGCCTACGAGCAGTACTTC. It encodes CASSLSSLAGAYEQYF.

This clone has ten or more counts. This chain connects TRBV18 to TRBJ2-1; 8 bases agree with TRBD2. After removal of 4 bases from V and 3 bases from J, the junction contained 11 bases not matched to a gene. Germline V gene lookup returns CDR1 KGHSH and CDR2 LQKENI. The CDR3 totals 17 residues. Here the CDR3 reads CASSRAIRGGIYNEQFF. CDR3 DNA sequence: TGTGCCAGCTCACGTGCCATCCGGGGGGGAATCTACAATGAGCAGTTCTTC.

The chain uses TRBV19 and TRBJ1-5; D remains unclear. Trimming took off 1 base at V and 1 base at J, with 5 bases between the two ends. The CDR3 covers 14 residues. CDR1 and CDR2 (germline): LNHDA, SQIVND (reference sequence). CDR3 bases: TGTGCCAGTAGTATAGTCGGGAGCAATCAGCCCCAGCATTTT. Protein: CASSIVGSNQPQHF.

This chain links TRBV9 with TRBJ1-6, with 9 bases that match TRBD1. The CDR3 runs to 13 residues. CDR1 SGDLS and CDR2 YYNGEE come from the germline V gene. With 4 bases clipped from V and 10 bases from J, the junction kept 3 bases outside the gene matches. The CDR3 region is CASSLDRGSPLHF. In DNA form, the CDR3 reads TGTGCCAGCAGCTTGGACAGGGGATCACCCCTCCACTTT.

CDR3 nucleotide sequence: TGTGCCAGCAGCTTACTTTCCGACTACGAGCAGTACTTC. It specifies CASSLLSDYEQYF. The chain carries TRBV11-2 and TRBJ2-7; D uncertain. With 2 bases removed from V and 3 bases from J, the gap between germline ends came to 8 bases. Looked up from germline, CDR1 is SGHAT and CDR2 is FQNNGV. CDR3 length: 13 residues.

This clone was seen many times. The chain recombines TRBV28 with TRBJ2-2; 8 bases line up with TRBD1. The CDR3 is made up of 14 amino acids. The V segment lost 11 bases and the J segment 4 bases; nucleotides outside the gene matches: 9. CDR1 is MDHEN, CDR2 SYDVKM, per germline. CDR3 DNA: TGTGCCGTAGCCGGACAGGGTGGCACCGGGGAGCTGTTTTTT. Protein product: CAVAGQGGTGELFF.

This clone was recorded many times. This rearrangement joins TRBV14 to TRBJ2-2; D is undetermined. Germline V gives CDR1 SGHDN, CDR2 FVKESK. V shed 2 bases and J shed 4 bases, with 8 bases lying between them. The CDR3 sequence is 14 residues long. CDR3 sequence reads: CASSQLDTTGELFF. The CDR3 bases are TGTGCCAGCAGCCAATTGGATACCACCGGGGAGCTGTTTTTT.

The CDR3 sequence: CASTSTRKNTEAFF. As DNA, the CDR3 is TGTGCCTCCACCTCCACGAGGAAGAACACTGAAGCTTTCTTT. The chain employs TRBV3-1 (or the pseudogene TRBV3-2) and TRBJ1-1; D call uncertain. The germline V gene encodes CDR1 LGHDT and CDR2 YNNKEL (reference sequence). Trimming took off 11 bases at V and 1 base at J, with 17 bases between the two ends. This CDR3 is 14 amino acids long.

This clone was found once. The chain employs TRBV25-1 and TRBJ1-1; no firm D call. Looked up from germline, CDR1 is MGHDK and CDR2 is SYGVNS. V was clipped by 3 bases and J by 6 bases, with 8 bases between them. This CDR3 has 12 residues. CDR3 coding DNA: TGTGCCAGCAGTGATATTGGGGCTGAAGCTTTCTTT. It specifies CASSDIGAEAFF.

V and J are TRBV5-1 and TRBJ2-5; perhaps TRBD2 as D (6 bases). With 4 bases removed from V and 5 bases from J, the gap between germline ends came to 15 bases. Per germline, CDR1 SGHRS and CDR2 YFSETQ. This CDR3 region has 14 residues. DNA of the CDR3: TGCGCCAGCAGCGGAGGGCCCCCAAGGGAGACCCAGTACTTC. This codes for CASSGGPPRETQYF.

The chain couples TRBV6-5 to TRBJ1-5; no clear D. This CDR3 is built from 13 residues. V lost 10 bases to trimming and J lost 6 bases, with 16 bases between them. CDR1 and CDR2 from the germline V gene are MNHEY and SVGAGI. The CDR3 coding sequence is TGTGCCACTTCACCGGCTGGCGGTCAGCCCCAGCATTTT. Translation gives CATSPAGGQPQHF.

In regard to this clone: This CDR3 is also generated by other DNA sequences in the sample. The CDR3 nucleotides read TGTGCCAGCAGCGTAGCTGGGGCGAATGAGCAGTTCTTC. Its translation is CASSVAGANEQFF. The genes are TRBV9 and TRBJ2-1, with a weak D call TRBD1 (5 bases). The CDR3 consists of 13 residues. Germline V CDR1 and CDR2: SGDLS, YYNGEE. Trimming left V 0 bases short and J 7 bases short, with 8 bases between.

This chain connects TRBV9 to TRBJ2-3, with 9 positions matching TRBD1. The junction had 7 bases not matched to a gene; V was cut back by 2 bases and J by 3 bases. The length of the CDR3 is 16 residues. Looked up from germline, CDR1 is SGDLS and CDR2 is YYNGEE. CDR3 protein: CASSVVTGGGTDTQYF. The CDR3, as DNA: TGTGCCAGCAGCGTGGTGACAGGGGGTGGAACAGATACGCAGTATTTT.

J is TRBJ2-3 and V is TRBV9; 16 nucleotides line up with TRBD2. CDR3 length: 18 residues. Per the germline V gene, CDR1 is SGDLS and CDR2 is YYNGEE. Losses at the gene ends were 4 bases for V and 4 bases for J; bases not matched to a gene: 9. CDR3 region: CASSLTGLAGGGSDTQYF. The CDR3 DNA sequence: TGTGCCAGCAGCTTGACGGGACTAGCGGGAGGGGGGTCAGATACGCAGTATTTT.

The gene calls are TRBV15 and TRBJ1-2, with D hard to call. CDR1 is LNHNV and CDR2 is YYDKDF in the germline V gene (reference sequence). Trimming pared 4 bases from V and 5 bases from J, leaving 14 bases between. The CDR3 has 14 amino acids. The CDR3 reads CATSNRRTSYGYTF. The CDR3 DNA is TGTGCCACCAGCAATCGGCGAACCTCGTATGGCTACACCTTC.

The genes are TRBV19 and TRBJ1-2; 7 nucleotides align to TRBD1. The CDR3 runs to 11 residues. Germline-derived CDR1 and CDR2 are LNHDA and SQIVND (reference sequence). V lost 10 bases to trimming and J lost 3 bases; unmatched junction nucleotides: 2. CDR3 amino acids: CATTGDYGYTF. As DNA, the CDR3 is TGTGCCACAACAGGGGACTATGGCTACACCTTC. The full variable domain, with the rest looked up from reference TRBV19 and TRBJ1-2, is DGGITQSPKYLFRKEGQNVTLSCEQNLNHDAMYWYRQDPGQGLRLIYYSQIVNDFQKGDIAEGYSVSREKKESFPLTVTSAQKNPTAFYLCATTGDYGYTFGSGTRLTVV.

This rearrangement joins TRBV6-5 to TRBJ1-1, with a weak D call TRBD1 (5 bases). Trimming removed 3 bases at V and 5 bases at J, with 19 bases between. CDR1 and CDR2 (germline): MNHEY, SVGAGI. The CDR3 spans 16 residues. CDR3 nucleotide sequence: TGTGCCAGCAGTTATCGGGTGGGCCAGGGAGCGACTGAAGCTTTCTTT. As protein: CASSYRVGQGATEAFF.

The rearrangement uses TRBV4-1 and TRBJ2-5; D is possibly TRBD1 or TRBD2 (5 bases each). CDR1 and CDR2 from the germline V gene are MGHRA and YSYEKL. Trimming cost V 1 base and J 3 bases, with 12 bases left between them. The CDR3 is made up of 15 amino acids. The CDR3 DNA reads TGCGCCAGCAGCCAAGTACTTTTGGGGGAAGAGACCCAGTACTTC. Translating gives CASSQVLLGEETQYF.

This clone has just a few counts. The CDR3 DNA is TGTGCCAGCAGCTTGGGGGCAGCAGCGGGAGACTACGAGCAGTACTTC. The encoded protein is CASSLGAAAGDYEQYF. This sequence joins TRBV5-4 and TRBJ2-7; 8 bases match TRBD2. The CDR3 extends over 16 amino acids. Germline loops: CDR1 SGHNT, CDR2 YYREEE (reference sequence). V was clipped by 0 bases and J by 3 bases; unmatched bases: 8.

This chain links TRBV5-1 with TRBJ2-1; 7 bases map to TRBD2. Germline CDR1 is SGHRS and CDR2 is YFSETQ. Unmatched junction bases numbered 2, after V lost 0 bases and J lost 8 bases. The CDR3 runs 13 residues. Here the CDR3 DNA reads TGCGCCAGCAGCTTGGGACTAGCCTATGAGCAGTTCTTC. Translated: CASSLGLAYEQFF.

This sequence joins TRBV2 and TRBJ2-1; D might be TRBD2 (6 bases). This CDR3 is built from 15 residues. Germline V gives CDR1 SNHLY, CDR2 FYNNEI. V was clipped by 0 bases and J by 4 bases, with 10 bases between them. CDR3 bases: TGTGCCAGCAGTGAAGCTAGCGGAGGATACAATGAGCAGTTCTTC. Its translation: CASSEASGGYNEQFF.

The chain joins TRBV9 to TRBJ2-7; D ambiguous. Per germline, CDR1 SGDLS and CDR2 YYNGEE. V was cut by 6 bases and J by 0 bases, with 13 bases left in between. CDR3 length: 14 residues. The CDR3 sequence: CASNGGLSSYEQYF. The CDR3 DNA reads TGTGCCAGCAACGGTGGGTTGAGCTCCTACGAGCAGTACTTC.

This clone was seen just once. Written as DNA, the CDR3 is TGTGCCAGCAGCTATAAGCACACTGAAGCTTTCTTT. Protein sequence: CASSYKHTEAFF. The chain uses TRBV11-2 and TRBJ1-1; no clear D gene. CDR1 is SGHAT and CDR2 is FQNNGV in the germline V gene. The CDR3 consists of 12 residues. Trimming took 4 bases from V and 3 from J, leaving 6 bases between them.

CDR3 DNA: TGCGCCAGCAGCTTGAATTGGGGTAGGCGGACAGGCCTACTCTACAATGAGCAGTTCTTC. It codes for CASSLNWGRRTGLLYNEQFF. The chain recombines TRBV5-1 with TRBJ2-1; 7 nucleotides match TRBD1. The CDR3 extends over 20 amino acids. CDR1 is SGHRS and CDR2 is YFSETQ in the germline V gene. J gave up 3 bases and V 1 base, and 19 bases lay outside the gene matches.

The chain is built from TRBV6-5 and TRBJ1-3; D is unclear. Trimming pared 6 bases from V and 3 bases from J, leaving 15 bases between. The CDR3 runs to 15 residues. From germline, CDR1 is MNHEY and CDR2 SVGAGI. CDR3 residues: CASRVRGLRGNTIYF. The CDR3 DNA reads as TGTGCCAGCAGAGTACGAGGGCTGCGTGGAAACACCATATATTTT.